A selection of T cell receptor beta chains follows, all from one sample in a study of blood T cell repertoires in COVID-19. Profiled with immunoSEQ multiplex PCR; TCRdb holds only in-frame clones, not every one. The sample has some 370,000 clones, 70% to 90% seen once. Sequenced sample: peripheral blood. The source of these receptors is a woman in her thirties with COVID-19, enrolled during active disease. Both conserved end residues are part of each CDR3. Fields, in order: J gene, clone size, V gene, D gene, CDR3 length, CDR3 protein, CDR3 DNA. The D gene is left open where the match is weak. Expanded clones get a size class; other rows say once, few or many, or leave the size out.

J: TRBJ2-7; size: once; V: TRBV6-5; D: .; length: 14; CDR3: CASTKGSSIYEQYF; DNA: TGTGCCAGCACCAAAGGGAGTTCGATCTACGAGCAGTACTTC
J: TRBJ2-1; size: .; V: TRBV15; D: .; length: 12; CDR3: CATSIDSSEQFF; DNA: TGTGCCACCAGCATCGACTCGAGTGAGCAGTTCTTC
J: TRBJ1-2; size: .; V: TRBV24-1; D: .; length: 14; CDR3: CATSGQGTNYGYTF; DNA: TGTGCCACCAGTGGTCAGGGAACCAACTATGGCTACACCTTC
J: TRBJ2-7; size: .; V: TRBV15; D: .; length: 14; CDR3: CATSRGGGDHEQYF; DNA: TGTGCCACCAGCAGAGGAGGGGGGGACCACGAGCAGTACTTC
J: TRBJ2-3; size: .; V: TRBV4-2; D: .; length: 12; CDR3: CASSSSTDTQYF; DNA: TGTGCCAGCAGCTCCTCCACAGATACGCAGTATTTT
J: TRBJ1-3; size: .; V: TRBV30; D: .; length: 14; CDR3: CASPDGSSGNTIYF; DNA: TGTGCCTCGCCGGACGGGAGCTCTGGAAACACCATATATTTT
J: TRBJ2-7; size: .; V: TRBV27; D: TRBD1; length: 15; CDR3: CASSSRRDRGLEQYF; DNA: TGTGCCAGCAGTTCCCGCCGGGACAGGGGGTTAGAGCAGTACTTC
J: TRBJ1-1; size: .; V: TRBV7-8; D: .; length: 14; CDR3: CASSTQGGTHEAFF; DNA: TGTGCCAGCAGCACCCAAGGCGGAACACATGAAGCTTTCTTT
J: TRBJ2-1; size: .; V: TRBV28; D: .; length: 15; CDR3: CASSPWDKRYNEQFF; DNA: TGTGCCAGCAGTCCGTGGGACAAAAGGTACAATGAGCAGTTCTTC
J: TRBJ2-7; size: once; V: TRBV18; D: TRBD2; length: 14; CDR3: CASSRDGRIGEQYF; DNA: TGTGCCAGCTCACGGGACGGGAGGATAGGAGAGCAGTACTTC
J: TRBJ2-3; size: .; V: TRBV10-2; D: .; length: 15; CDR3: CASSERELVTDTQYF; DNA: TGCGCCAGCAGTGAGCGGGAGTTAGTCACAGATACGCAGTATTTT
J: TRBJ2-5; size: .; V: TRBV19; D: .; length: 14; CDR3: CASSTGLYQETQYF; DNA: TGTGCCAGTAGTACGGGACTTTACCAAGAGACCCAGTACTTC
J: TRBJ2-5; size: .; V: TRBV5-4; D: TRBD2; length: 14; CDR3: CASSFSGSGETQYF; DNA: TGTGCCAGCAGCTTTAGCGGGAGCGGGGAGACCCAGTACTTC
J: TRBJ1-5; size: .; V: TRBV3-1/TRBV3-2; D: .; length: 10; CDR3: CASSSQPQHF; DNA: TGTGCCAGCAGTAGTCAGCCCCAGCATTTT
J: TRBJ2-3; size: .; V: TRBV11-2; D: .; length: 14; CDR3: CASSLDVSTDTQYF; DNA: TGTGCCAGCAGCTTAGACGTCAGCACAGATACGCAGTATTTT
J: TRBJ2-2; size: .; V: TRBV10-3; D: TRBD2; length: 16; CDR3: CAISEWTSGRPGELFF; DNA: TGTGCCATCAGTGAATGGACTAGCGGGAGACCAGGGGAGCTGTTTTTT
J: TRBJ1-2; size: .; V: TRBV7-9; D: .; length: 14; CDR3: CASSQLTGNYGYTF; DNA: TGTGCCAGCAGCCAGCTCACAGGGAACTATGGCTACACCTTC
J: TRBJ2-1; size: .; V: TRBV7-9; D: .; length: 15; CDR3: CASSLVGLTINEQFF; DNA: TGTGCCAGCAGCTTAGTGGGACTGACGATCAATGAGCAGTTCTTC
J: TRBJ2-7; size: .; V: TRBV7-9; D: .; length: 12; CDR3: CASSFAGPEQYF; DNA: TGTGCCAGCAGCTTCGCGGGGCCTGAGCAGTACTTC
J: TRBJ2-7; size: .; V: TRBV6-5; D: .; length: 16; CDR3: CASSYSILARSYEQYF; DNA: TGTGCCAGCAGTTACTCGATCCTAGCGCGCTCCTACGAGCAGTACTTC
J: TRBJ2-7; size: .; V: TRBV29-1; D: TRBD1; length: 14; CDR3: CSVGTGTNSYEQYF; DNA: TGCAGCGTCGGGACAGGGACTAACTCCTACGAGCAGTACTTC
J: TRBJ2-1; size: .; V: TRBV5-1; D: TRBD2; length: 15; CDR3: CASGRSGNLYNEQFF; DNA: TGCGCCAGCGGTCGAAGCGGGAACCTCTACAATGAGCAGTTCTTC
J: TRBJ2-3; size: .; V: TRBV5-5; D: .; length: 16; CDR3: CASSLEPGRGADTQYF; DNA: TGTGCCAGCAGCTTGGAGCCGGGGCGCGGGGCAGATACGCAGTATTTT
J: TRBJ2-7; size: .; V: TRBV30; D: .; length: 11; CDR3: CAWARTYEQYF; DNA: TGTGCCTGGGCCCGCACTTACGAGCAGTACTTC
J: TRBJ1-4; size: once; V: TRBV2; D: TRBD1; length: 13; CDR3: CAIAGTGSEKLFF; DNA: TGTGCCATCGCCGGGACAGGGTCTGAAAAACTGTTTTTT
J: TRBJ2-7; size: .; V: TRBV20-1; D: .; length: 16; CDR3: CSASPTTGGFAYEQYF; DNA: TGCAGTGCTAGTCCCACTACTGGCGGCTTCGCCTACGAGCAGTACTTC
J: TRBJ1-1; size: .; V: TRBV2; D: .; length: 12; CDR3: CASSRLSTEAFF; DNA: TGTGCCAGCAGTCGGTTGTCGACTGAAGCTTTCTTT
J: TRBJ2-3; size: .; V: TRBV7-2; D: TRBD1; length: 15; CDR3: CASSTTGVSTDTQYF; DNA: TGTGCCAGCAGCACGACAGGGGTTAGCACAGATACGCAGTATTTT
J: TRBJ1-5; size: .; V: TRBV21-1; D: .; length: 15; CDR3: CAGGKGGEDNQPQHF; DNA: TGTGCCGGCGGGAAAGGGGGCGAGGACAATCAGCCCCAGCATTTT
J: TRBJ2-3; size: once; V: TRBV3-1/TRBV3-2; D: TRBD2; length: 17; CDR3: CASSLRTSGRGADTQYF; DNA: TGTGCCAGCAGCCTAAGGACTAGCGGACGAGGTGCAGATACGCAGTATTTT
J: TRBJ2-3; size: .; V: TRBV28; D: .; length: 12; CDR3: CASSPTVDTQYF; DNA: TGTGCCAGCAGCCCCACGGTCGATACGCAGTATTTT
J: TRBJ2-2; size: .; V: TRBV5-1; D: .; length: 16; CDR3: CASSLLRTTNTGELFF; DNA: TGCGCCAGCAGCTTGCTTAGGACAACAAACACCGGGGAGCTGTTTTTT
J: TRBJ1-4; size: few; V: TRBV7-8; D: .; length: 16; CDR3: CASSLLSGTRNEKLFF; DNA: TGTGCCAGCAGCCTACTGTCCGGGACACGCAATGAAAAACTGTTTTTT
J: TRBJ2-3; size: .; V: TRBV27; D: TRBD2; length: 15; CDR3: CASSLGGGQADTQYF; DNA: TGTGCCAGCAGTTTGGGGGGAGGGCAAGCAGATACGCAGTATTTT
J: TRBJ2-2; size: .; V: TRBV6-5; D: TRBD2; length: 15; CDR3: CTSSYSGTRAGELFF; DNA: TGTACCAGCAGTTACTCAGGGACTAGAGCCGGGGAGCTGTTTTTT
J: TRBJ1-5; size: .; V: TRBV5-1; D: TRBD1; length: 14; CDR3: CASSVGTGNQPQHF; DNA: TGCGCCAGCAGCGTCGGGACAGGCAATCAGCCCCAGCATTTT
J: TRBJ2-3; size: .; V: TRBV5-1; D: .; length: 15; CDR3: CASSLTGTQGDTQYF; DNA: TGCGCCAGCAGCTTGACTGGGACACAGGGAGATACGCAGTATTTT
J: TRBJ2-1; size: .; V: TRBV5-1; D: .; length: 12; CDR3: CASSEDSSKQFF; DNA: TGCGCCAGCAGCGAGGACAGTTCGAAGCAGTTCTTC
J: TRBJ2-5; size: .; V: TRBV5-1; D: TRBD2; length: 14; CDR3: CASSMGLAEETQYF; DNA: TGCGCCAGCAGCATGGGACTAGCTGAGGAGACCCAGTACTTC
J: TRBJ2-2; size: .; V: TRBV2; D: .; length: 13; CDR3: CASRMNRAGELFF; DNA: TGTGCCAGCAGGATGAACAGGGCCGGGGAGCTGTTTTTT
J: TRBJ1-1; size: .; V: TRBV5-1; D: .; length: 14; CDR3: CASSQGHLNTEAFF; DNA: TGCGCCAGCAGCCAGGGACACTTGAACACTGAAGCTTTCTTT
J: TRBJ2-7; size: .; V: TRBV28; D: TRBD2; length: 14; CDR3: CASSSPSGSYEQYF; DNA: TGTGCCAGCAGTTCTCCTAGCGGGAGCTACGAGCAGTACTTC
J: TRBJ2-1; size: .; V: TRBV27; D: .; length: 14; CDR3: CASSLLGDNNEQFF; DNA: TGTGCCAGCAGTTTATTAGGGGATAACAATGAGCAGTTCTTC
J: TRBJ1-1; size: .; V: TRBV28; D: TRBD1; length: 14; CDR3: CASSTGQGSAEAFF; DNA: TGTGCCAGCAGTACCGGACAGGGCTCGGCTGAAGCTTTCTTT
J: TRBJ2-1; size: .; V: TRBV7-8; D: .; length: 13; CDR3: CASSLQRYNEQFF; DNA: TGTGCCAGCAGCTTACAGCGGTACAATGAGCAGTTCTTC
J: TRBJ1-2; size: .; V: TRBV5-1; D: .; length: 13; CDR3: CASSLGSGVGYTF; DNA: TGCGCCAGCAGCTTGGGGTCAGGGGTTGGCTACACCTTC
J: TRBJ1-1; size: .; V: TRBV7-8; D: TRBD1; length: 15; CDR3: CASSLTGQGSAEAFF; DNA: TGTGCCAGCAGCTTAACGGGACAGGGATCCGCTGAAGCTTTCTTT
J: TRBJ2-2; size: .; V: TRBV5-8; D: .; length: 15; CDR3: CASSLVRGNTGELFF; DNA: TGTGCCAGCAGCTTGGTTAGAGGAAACACCGGGGAGCTGTTTTTT
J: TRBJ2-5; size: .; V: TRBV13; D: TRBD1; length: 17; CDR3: CASSLTRTRRTGETQYF; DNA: TGTGCCAGCAGCTTAACACGTACGCGTAGGACAGGGGAGACCCAGTACTTC
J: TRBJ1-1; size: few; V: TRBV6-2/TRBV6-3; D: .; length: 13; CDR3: CASSPTENTEAFF; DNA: TGTGCCAGCAGTCCGACAGAGAACACTGAAGCTTTCTTT
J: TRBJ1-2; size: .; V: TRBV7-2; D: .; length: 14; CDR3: CASSPGTSYYGYTF; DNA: TGTGCCAGCAGCCCGGGGACAAGCTACTATGGCTACACCTTC
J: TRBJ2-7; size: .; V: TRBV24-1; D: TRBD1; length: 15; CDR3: CATSDSRTGVYEQYF; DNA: TGTGCCACCAGTGATTCAAGGACAGGGGTTTACGAGCAGTACTTC
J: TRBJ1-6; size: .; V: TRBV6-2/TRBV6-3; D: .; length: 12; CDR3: CASSSRVSPLHF; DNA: TGTGCCAGCAGTTCCAGGGTTTCACCCCTCCACTTT
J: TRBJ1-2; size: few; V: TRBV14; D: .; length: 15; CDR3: CASSPLVSVDYGYTF; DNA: TGTGCCAGCAGCCCCCTAGTCTCGGTGGACTATGGCTACACCTTC
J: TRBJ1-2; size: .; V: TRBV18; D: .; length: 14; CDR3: CASSPRKGHNGYTF; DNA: TGTGCCAGCTCACCAAGGAAAGGACATAATGGCTACACCTTC
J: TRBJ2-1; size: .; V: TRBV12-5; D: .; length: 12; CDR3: CASGVRGAEQFF; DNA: TGTGCTAGTGGTGTTAGAGGCGCTGAGCAGTTCTTC
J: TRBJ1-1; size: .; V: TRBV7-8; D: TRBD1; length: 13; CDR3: CASSFHRGTEAFF; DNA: TGTGCCAGCAGCTTCCACAGGGGCACTGAAGCTTTCTTT
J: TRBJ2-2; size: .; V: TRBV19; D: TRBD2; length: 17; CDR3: CASTNFRTSQNTGELFF; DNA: TGTGCCAGTACCAACTTCAGGACTAGTCAGAACACCGGGGAGCTGTTTTTT
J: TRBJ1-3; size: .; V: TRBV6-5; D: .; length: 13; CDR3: CASSRGGGNTIYF; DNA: TGTGCCAGCAGCCGGGGGGGTGGAAACACCATATATTTT